This T cell receptor beta chain emerged from a study of cytomegalovirus exposure and HLA in healthy donors. V was pared by 5 bases and J by 0 bases, with 23 bases between. Germline CDR1 is MNHEY and CDR2 is SMNVEV (reference sequence). The CDR3 totals 20 residues. Using immunoSEQ multiplex PCR, the repertoire was profiled, and TCRdb retains in-frame clones only, with some absent. Here the sample spans about 55,000 clones, 75% to 95% being singletons. The TCR comes from a man younger than 35 in good health and CMV-seronegative. This rearrangement joins TRBV27 to TRBJ2-6, with D tentatively TRBD1 (6 bases). Sequenced input: PBMCs. CDR3 sequence: CASSLSRNRDFLSGANVLTF. CDR3 nucleotide sequence: TGTGCCAGCAGTCTGTCGAGGAACAGGGATTTCCTCTCTGGGGCCAACGTCCTGACTTTC.